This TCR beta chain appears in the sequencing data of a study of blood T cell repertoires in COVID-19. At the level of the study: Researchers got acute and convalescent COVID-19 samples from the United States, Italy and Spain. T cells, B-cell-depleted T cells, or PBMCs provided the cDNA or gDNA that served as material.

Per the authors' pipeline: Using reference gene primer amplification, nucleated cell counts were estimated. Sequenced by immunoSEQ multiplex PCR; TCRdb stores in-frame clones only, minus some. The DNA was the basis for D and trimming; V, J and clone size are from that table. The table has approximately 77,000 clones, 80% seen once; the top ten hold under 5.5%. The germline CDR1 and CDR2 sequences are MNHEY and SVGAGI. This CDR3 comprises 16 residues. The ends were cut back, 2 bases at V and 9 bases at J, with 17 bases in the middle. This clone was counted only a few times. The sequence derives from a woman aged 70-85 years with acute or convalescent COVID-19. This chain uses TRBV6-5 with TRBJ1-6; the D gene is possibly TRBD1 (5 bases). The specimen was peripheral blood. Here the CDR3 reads CASSYRGRGGGSPLHF. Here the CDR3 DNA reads TGTGCCAGCAGTTACCGGGGCCGGGGGGGTGGTTCACCCCTCCACTTT.